The next 23 T cell receptor beta chains were all read from a single sample in a study of cytotoxic CD8 clonotypes in ibrutinib-treated CLL. Sequencing was performed with immunoSEQ multiplex PCR; in TCRdb, only in-frame clones are kept and a portion is missing. The table includes more than 300,000 clones, 70% to 80% detected once. The sequences come from PBMCs, collected before ibrutinib treatment. The origin of the receptors is a human donor with chronic lymphocytic leukemia.

The chain couples TRBV7-8 to TRBJ1-2; D ambiguous. This CDR3 spans 16 amino acids. Germline CDR1 reads SGHVS; CDR2 reads FQNEAQ. V shed 1 base and J shed 8 bases, with 20 bases lying between them. The CDR3 is CASSLGWPSPQGGYTF. CDR3 nucleotide sequence: TGTGCCAGCAGCTTAGGGTGGCCTTCCCCCCAAGGAGGCTACACCTTC.

This chain uses TRBV4-3 with TRBJ1-1; D unclear. Per the germline V gene, CDR1 is LGHNA and CDR2 is YSLEER. The CDR3 consists of 15 residues. The V end was cut by 0 bases, the J end by 6 bases, with 14 bases between. This CDR3 is CASSQDLVPGAEAFF. The CDR3 DNA reads as TGCGCCAGCAGCCAAGATCTAGTTCCGGGAGCTGAAGCTTTCTTT.

V and J are TRBV9 and TRBJ2-7; weak D call: TRBD1 (6 bases). Trimming shortened V by 3 bases and J by 2 bases, and 12 bases separated the two germline ends. The CDR3 extends over 14 amino acids. Germline CDR1 reads SGDLS; CDR2 reads YYNGEE. As DNA, the CDR3 is TGTGCCAGCAGCGGGGACACCTTACCCTACGAGCAGTACTTC. It specifies CASSGDTLPYEQYF.

This clone was counted a few times. V is TRBV9 and J is TRBJ1-2; 7 bases match TRBD1. The CDR3 sequence is 13 residues long. Germline-derived CDR1 and CDR2 are SGDLS and YYNGEE. Trimming cost V 4 bases and J 7 bases; bases outside gene matches: 7. CDR3 amino acids: CASSQGGHSGYTF. DNA of the CDR3: TGTGCCAGCAGCCAGGGGGGCCACAGTGGCTACACCTTC.

The J gene is TRBJ2-1, the V gene TRBV28, with 8 bases lining up with TRBD1. The CDR3 runs 15 residues. The V gene's germline CDR1 is MDHEN and CDR2 SYDVKM. The trim removed 6 bases at V and 6 bases at J, leaving 10 bases unmatched. The DNA for the CDR3 is TGTGCCAGCAGGGGACAGGCCCGAGCCCTCAATGAGCAGTTCTTC. The encoded protein is CASRGQARALNEQFF.

The V gene is TRBV9, the J gene TRBJ2-3; D gene uncertain. The CDR3 consists of 14 residues. V was trimmed by 7 bases and J by 0 bases, leaving 12 bases between them. Germline CDR1 is SGDLS and CDR2 is YYNGEE. The CDR3: CASGTSPSTDTQYF. CDR3 in DNA: TGTGCCAGCGGCACCTCGCCTAGCACAGATACGCAGTATTTT. Filled out from reference TRBV9 and TRBJ2-3, the complete variable domain reads DSGVTQTPKHLITATGQRVTLRCSPRSGDLSVYWYQQSLDQGLQFLIQYYNGEERAKGNILERFSAQQFPDLHSELNLSSLELGDSALYFCASGTSPSTDTQYFGPGTRLTVL.

This clone turned up a few times. The chain joins TRBV2 to TRBJ1-2; the D is unclear. Trimming took off 2 bases at V and 4 bases at J, with 11 bases between the two ends. Per the germline V gene, CDR1 is SNHLY and CDR2 is FYNNEI. The CDR3 length is 14 residues. The chain's CDR3 is CASSETRARYGYTF. CDR3 sequence (DNA): TGTGCCAGCAGTGAAACGAGGGCGCGCTATGGCTACACCTTC.

This clone was found once. This chain links TRBV7-9 with TRBJ2-1, with 15 positions matching TRBD2. The CDR3 is 15 amino acids. Per the germline V gene, CDR1 is SEHNR and CDR2 is FQNEAQ (reference sequence). V shed 5 bases, J shed 6 bases, and the junction held 2 bases outside the gene matches. The CDR3 DNA is TGTGCCAGCAGCAGGACTAGCGGGAGGGGCAATGAGCAGTTCTTC. Its translation: CASSRTSGRGNEQFF.

The V call is TRBV7-3, the J call TRBJ2-4; possibly TRBD2 for D (6 bases). Germline lookup yields CDR1 SGHTA and CDR2 FQGTGA. V was clipped by 5 bases and J by 8 bases, with 16 bases between them. The CDR3 is made up of 14 amino acids. The CDR3 DNA reads as TGTGCCAGCAGCCCCGGGACTCCCCCCGACATTCAGTACTTC. This codes for CASSPGTPPDIQYF.

This clone appeared a single time. The J gene is TRBJ2-1, the V gene TRBV25-1, with D hard to call. The germline V and J ends were trimmed by 3 bases and 9 bases, with 18 bases remaining between them. Germline V gives CDR1 MGHDK, CDR2 SYGVNS. This CDR3 has 15 amino acids. In DNA, the CDR3 is TGTGCCAGCAGTGAGAGGAGTGTTCTACAAGGTGAGCAGTTCTTC. It encodes CASSERSVLQGEQFF.

V usage is TRBV27 and J usage is TRBJ2-6; unclear D gene. The CDR3 has 15 residues. Germline lookup yields CDR1 MNHEY and CDR2 SMNVEV (reference sequence). Between the trimmed V and J ends, which lost 4 bases and 3 bases, there was a span of 10 bases. CDR3 amino acids: CASSSTSYGANVLTF. The CDR3, as DNA: TGTGCCAGCAGTTCGACATCGTATGGGGCCAACGTCCTGACTTTC.

The chain combines TRBV5-1 with TRBJ2-7; 9 nucleotides line up with TRBD2. The germline CDR1 and CDR2 sequences are SGHRS and YFSETQ. V gave up 5 bases and J gave up 6 bases; unmatched junction bases: 6. This CDR3 spans 13 amino acids. CDR3 protein: CASRGTSLSEQYF. Here the CDR3 DNA reads TGCGCCAGCAGAGGGACTAGCCTCTCCGAGCAGTACTTC.

The V and J genes are TRBV18 and TRBJ1-5; the D is unclear. CDR3 size: 14 residues. V was cut by 2 bases and J by 0 bases, with 5 bases left in between. Per germline, CDR1 KGHSH and CDR2 LQKENI. The CDR3 region has the DNA TGTGCCAGCTCACCAATTCATAGCAATCAGCCCCAGCATTTT. Translated, it gives CASSPIHSNQPQHF. The full variable domain, in which reference TRBV18 and TRBJ1-5 provide the parts outside the CDR3, is NAGVMQNPRHLVRRRGQEARLRCSPMKGHSHVYWYRQLPEEGLKFMVYLQKENIIDESGMPKERFSAEFPKEGPSILRIQQVVRGDSAAYFCASSPIHSNQPQHFGDGTRLSIL.

Comments on this clone: The same CDR3 is also encoded by other DNA sequences in this sample. V usage is TRBV6-5 and J usage is TRBJ2-1, with D tentatively TRBD2 (6 bases). V was clipped by 6 bases and J by 6 bases, with 12 bases between them. Germline assignment: CDR1 MNHEY and CDR2 SVGAGI. The CDR3 spans 13 residues. In DNA form, the CDR3 reads TGTGCCAGCAGCCCCTGGAGGGTCAATGAGCAGTTCTTC. Translating it yields CASSPWRVNEQFF.

This chain connects TRBV6-5 to TRBJ2-7; D possibly uses TRBD1 or TRBD2 (5 bases each). The V gene's germline CDR1 is MNHEY and CDR2 SVGAGI. This CDR3 has 15 residues. V was cut by 6 bases and J by 3 bases, with 18 bases left in between. For the CDR3, the DNA is TGTGCCAGCAGGCGCAGCCGGGGCCGCGTCTACGAGCAGTACTTC. Protein: CASRRSRGRVYEQYF.

This clone was detected once. The chain uses TRBV7-2 and TRBJ2-3, with 11 bases aligning to TRBD2. J was trimmed by 4 bases and V by 2 bases; bases with no gene match: 8. The CDR3 consists of 17 residues. Per germline, CDR1 SGHTA and CDR2 FQGNSA. CDR3 bases: TGTGCCAGCAGCTTAACCACTAGCGGGAGTATCTCAGATACGCAGTATTTT. Protein: CASSLTTSGSISDTQYF.

The V call is TRBV6-1, the J call TRBJ2-7; 8 bases agree with TRBD2. There are 14 residues in the CDR3. With V trimmed by 3 bases and J by 3 bases, 4 bases remained unmatched. Germline CDR1 and CDR2: MNHNS and SASEGT. The DNA for the CDR3 is TGTGCCAGCAGTGACTTTGCGGGAGGCTACGAGCAGTACTTC. This encodes CASSDFAGGYEQYF.

This chain connects TRBV7-9 to TRBJ2-7, with D tentatively TRBD1 or TRBD2 (5 bases each). This CDR3 has 15 residues. The germline V gene has CDR1 SEHNR and CDR2 FQNEAQ (reference sequence). Trimming shortened V by 3 bases and J by 2 bases, and 14 bases separated the two germline ends. In DNA form, the CDR3 reads TGTGCCAGCAGCTTTCGTTTGGGGGATACCTACGAGCAGTACTTC. Protein: CASSFRLGDTYEQYF. Filled out from reference TRBV7-9 and TRBJ2-7, the complete variable domain reads DTGVSQNPRHKITKRGQNVTFRCDPISEHNRLYWYRQTLGQGPEFLTYFQNEAQLEKSRLLSDRFSAERPKGSFSTLEIQRTEQGDSAMYLCASSFRLGDTYEQYFGPGTRLTVT.

The chain employs TRBV5-4 and TRBJ2-2; tentatively, D is TRBD2 (6 bases). Germline CDR1 and CDR2: SGHNT and YYREEE (reference sequence). This CDR3 has 15 residues. Trimming stripped 7 bases from V and 3 bases from J, with 16 bases between. CDR3 sequence (DNA): TGTGCCAGCGCCCGGGCCTTAGCGGACACCGGGGAGCTGTTTTTT. Its translation: CASARALADTGELFF.

The sample holds a few counts of this clone. J is TRBJ2-7 and V is TRBV4-1, with 9 bases that match TRBD2. CDR3 length: 16 residues. V gave up 2 bases and J gave up 6 bases; unmatched junction bases: 11. CDR1 and CDR2 (germline): MGHRA, YSYEKL. The CDR3 reads CASSQQAGGGSGEQYF. Written as DNA, the CDR3 is TGCGCCAGCAGCCAACAAGCGGGAGGTGGCTCGGGCGAGCAGTACTTC.

This clone was counted only a few times. Other DNA sequences from this sample encode an identical CDR3 as well. The chain employs TRBV9 and TRBJ2-7, with 7 bases lining up with TRBD2. V shed 0 bases, J shed 0 bases, and the junction held 0 bases outside the gene matches. The CDR3 has 14 amino acids. Germline CDR1 and CDR2: SGDLS and YYNGEE. CDR3 protein: CASSVGGSSYEQYF. CDR3 DNA: TGTGCCAGCAGCGTAGGCGGGAGCTCCTACGAGCAGTACTTC.

This clone has more than one count but fewer than ten. The V gene is TRBV7-3, the J gene TRBJ2-5; D is unclear. The V gene lost 5 bases and the J gene lost 4 bases, with 11 bases spanning the gap. The CDR3 contains 13 residues. The germline gives CDR1 SGHTA, CDR2 FQGTGA. CDR3 in amino acids: CASSTFYGETQYF. In DNA form, the CDR3 reads TGTGCCAGCAGCACCTTCTATGGAGAGACCCAGTACTTC. Full variable domain (remainder filled in from reference TRBV7-3 and TRBJ2-5): GAGVSQTPSNKVTEKGKYVELRCDPISGHTALYWYRQSLGQGPEFLIYFQGTGAADDSGLPNDRFFAVRPEGSVSTLKIQRTERGDSAVYLCASSTFYGETQYFGPGTRLLVL.

The chain links TRBV30 to TRBJ2-2, with no clear D. V was pared by 3 bases and J by 5 bases, with 10 bases between. Germline V gene data show CDR1 as GTSNPN and CDR2 as SVGIG (reference sequence). The CDR3 is 13 amino acids. CDR3 DNA: TGTGCCTGGAGAATTGTTAGAACCGGGGAGCTGTTTTTT. This encodes CAWRIVRTGELFF.